This T cell receptor (beta chain) was recovered during a study of early T cells in non-severe SARS-CoV-2 infection. Study information: The study sequenced bulk RNA from unsorted whole blood, with chains unpaired.

Attachment of unique molecular identifiers to individual cDNA molecules was performed. TCRdb passed the 5' RACE reads through MiXCR, listing each CDR3 protein once. The sample lists some 80,000 distinct CDR3 sequences, roughly 5.3% occurring once. The V end was cut by 5 bases, the J end by 2 bases, with 18 bases between. Per germline, CDR1 SGHAT and CDR2 FQNNGV. This CDR3 is 17 amino acids long. This clonotype was seen at least ten times. The material sequenced was whole blood, taken at baseline. This rearrangement joins TRBV11-2 to TRBJ2-2; D possibly corresponds to TRBD2 (5 bases). This TCR came from an adult who was a healthcare worker with PCR-confirmed SARS-CoV-2 infection or an uninfected control (not recorded which). The CDR3 spells CASSEIWGATNTGELFF. Written as DNA, the CDR3 is TGTGCCAGCAGCGAGATTTGGGGAGCGACAAACACCGGGGAGCTGTTTTTT.